This entry concerns a single T cell receptor (beta chain). These data belong to a study of patients and donors after allogeneic stem cell transplantation. TCRdb itself ran the RT-PCR reads through MiXCR, one entry per CDR3 protein. The table records about 210,000 distinct CDR3 sequences, around 40% of them present only once. Trimming stripped 2 bases from V and 3 bases from J, with 10 bases between. CDR3 length: 14 residues. Germline values: CDR1 SGHTA, CDR2 FQGNSA. This chain joins TRBV7-2 and TRBJ1-1; unclear D gene. The sequenced sample was blood, either unsorted or a sorted T cell fraction (not recorded which). This clonotype originated in a human donor who was either an allogeneic HSCT recipient or a stem cell or donor lymphocyte infusion donor (not recorded which). It is not recorded whose cells these are; they may come from a transplant donor. This chain's CDR3 is CASSLNRGYTEAFF. DNA of the CDR3: TGTGCCAGCAGCTTAAATCGAGGCTACACTGAAGCTTTCTTT.